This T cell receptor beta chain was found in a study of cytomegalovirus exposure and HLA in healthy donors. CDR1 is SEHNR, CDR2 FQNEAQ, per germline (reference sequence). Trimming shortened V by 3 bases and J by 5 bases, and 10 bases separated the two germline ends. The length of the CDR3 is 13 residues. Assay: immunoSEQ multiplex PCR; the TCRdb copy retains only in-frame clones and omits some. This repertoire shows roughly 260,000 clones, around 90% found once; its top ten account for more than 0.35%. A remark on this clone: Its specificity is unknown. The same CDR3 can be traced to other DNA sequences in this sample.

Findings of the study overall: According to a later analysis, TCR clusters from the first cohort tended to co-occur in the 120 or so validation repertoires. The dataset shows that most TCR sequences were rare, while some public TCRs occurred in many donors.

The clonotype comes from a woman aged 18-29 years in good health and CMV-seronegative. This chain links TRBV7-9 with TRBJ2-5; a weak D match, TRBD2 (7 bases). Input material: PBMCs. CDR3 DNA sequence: TGTGCCAGCAGCTTGAGGGGGGGGGAGACCCAGTACTTC. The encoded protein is CASSLRGGETQYF.